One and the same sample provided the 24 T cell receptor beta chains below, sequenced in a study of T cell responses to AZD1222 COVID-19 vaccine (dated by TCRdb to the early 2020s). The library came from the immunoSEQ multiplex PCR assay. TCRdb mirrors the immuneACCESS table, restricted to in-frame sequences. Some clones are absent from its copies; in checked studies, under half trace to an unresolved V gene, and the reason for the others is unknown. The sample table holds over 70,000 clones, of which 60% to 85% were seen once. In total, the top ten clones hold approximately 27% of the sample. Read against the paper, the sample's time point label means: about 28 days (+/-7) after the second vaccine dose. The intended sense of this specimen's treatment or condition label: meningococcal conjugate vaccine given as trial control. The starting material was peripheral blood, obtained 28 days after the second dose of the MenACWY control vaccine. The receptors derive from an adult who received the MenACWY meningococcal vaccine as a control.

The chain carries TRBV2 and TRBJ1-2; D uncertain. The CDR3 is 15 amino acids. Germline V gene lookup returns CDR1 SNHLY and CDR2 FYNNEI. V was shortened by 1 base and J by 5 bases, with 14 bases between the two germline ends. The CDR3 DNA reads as TGTGCCAGCAGTGAAGTTCGGCAGGCCGGTTATGGCTACACCTTC. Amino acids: CASSEVRQAGYGYTF.

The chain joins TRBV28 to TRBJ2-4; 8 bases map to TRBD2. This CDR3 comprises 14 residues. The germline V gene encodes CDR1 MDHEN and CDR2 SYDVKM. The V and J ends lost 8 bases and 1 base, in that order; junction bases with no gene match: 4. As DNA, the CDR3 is TGTGCCAGCCGGGGGGGTCCCGCCAAAAACATTCAGTACTTC. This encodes CASRGGPAKNIQYF.

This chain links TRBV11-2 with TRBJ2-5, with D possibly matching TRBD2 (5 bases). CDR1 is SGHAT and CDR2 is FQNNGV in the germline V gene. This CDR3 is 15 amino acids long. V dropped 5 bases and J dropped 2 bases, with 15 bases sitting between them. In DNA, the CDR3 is TGTGCCAGCAGCCCCCCCGGGATCATGCAAGAGACCCAGTACTTC. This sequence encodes CASSPPGIMQETQYF.

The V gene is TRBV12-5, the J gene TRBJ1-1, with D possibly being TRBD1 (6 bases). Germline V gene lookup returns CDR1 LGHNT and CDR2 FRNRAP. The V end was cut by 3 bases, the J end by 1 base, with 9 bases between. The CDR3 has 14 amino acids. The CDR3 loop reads CASGLQGGNTEAFF. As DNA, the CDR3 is TGTGCTAGTGGTTTACAGGGTGGGAACACTGAAGCTTTCTTT.

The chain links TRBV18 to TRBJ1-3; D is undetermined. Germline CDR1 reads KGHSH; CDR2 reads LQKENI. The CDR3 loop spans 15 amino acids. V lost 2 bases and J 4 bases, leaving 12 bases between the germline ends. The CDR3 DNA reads TGTGCCAGCTCACCAGGAGGCTCTGGAGGAAACACCATATATTTT. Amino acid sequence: CASSPGGSGGNTIYF.

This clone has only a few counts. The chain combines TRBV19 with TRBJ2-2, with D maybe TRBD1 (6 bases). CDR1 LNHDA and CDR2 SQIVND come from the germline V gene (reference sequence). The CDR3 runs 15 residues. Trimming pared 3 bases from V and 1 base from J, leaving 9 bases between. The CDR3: CASSIQTGNTGELFF. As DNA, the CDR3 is TGTGCCAGTAGTATCCAGACAGGGAACACCGGGGAGCTGTTTTTT.

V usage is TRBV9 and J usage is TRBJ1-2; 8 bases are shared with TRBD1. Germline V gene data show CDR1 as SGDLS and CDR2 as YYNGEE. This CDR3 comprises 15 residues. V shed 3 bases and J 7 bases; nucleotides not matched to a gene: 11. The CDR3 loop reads CASSARGRVDGGYTF. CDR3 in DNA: TGTGCCAGCAGCGCCAGGGGGCGGGTGGATGGTGGCTACACCTTC.

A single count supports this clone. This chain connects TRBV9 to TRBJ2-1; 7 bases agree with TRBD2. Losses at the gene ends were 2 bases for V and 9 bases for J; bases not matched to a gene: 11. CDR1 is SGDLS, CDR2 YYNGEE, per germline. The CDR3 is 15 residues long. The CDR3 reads CASSVMAGVRGEQFF. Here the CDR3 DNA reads TGTGCCAGCAGCGTGATGGCGGGAGTTAGGGGTGAGCAGTTCTTC.

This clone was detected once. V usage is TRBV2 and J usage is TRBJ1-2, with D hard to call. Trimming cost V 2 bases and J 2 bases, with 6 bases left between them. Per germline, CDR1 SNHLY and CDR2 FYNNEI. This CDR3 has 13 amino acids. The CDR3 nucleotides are TGTGCCAGCAGTGAACTGGGAAACTATGGCTACACCTTC. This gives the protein CASSELGNYGYTF.

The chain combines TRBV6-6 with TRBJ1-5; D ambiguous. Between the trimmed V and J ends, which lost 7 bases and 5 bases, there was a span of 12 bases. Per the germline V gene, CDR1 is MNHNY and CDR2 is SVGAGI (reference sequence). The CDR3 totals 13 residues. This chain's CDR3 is CASTQGPYQPQHF. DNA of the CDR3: TGTGCCAGCACCCAAGGGCCATATCAGCCCCAGCATTTT.

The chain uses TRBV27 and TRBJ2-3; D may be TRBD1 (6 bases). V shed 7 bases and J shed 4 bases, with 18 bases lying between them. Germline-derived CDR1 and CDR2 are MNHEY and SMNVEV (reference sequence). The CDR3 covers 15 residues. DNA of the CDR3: TGTGCCAGCACTGTGACAGGAGGATTTTCAGATACGCAGTATTTT. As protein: CASTVTGGFSDTQYF.

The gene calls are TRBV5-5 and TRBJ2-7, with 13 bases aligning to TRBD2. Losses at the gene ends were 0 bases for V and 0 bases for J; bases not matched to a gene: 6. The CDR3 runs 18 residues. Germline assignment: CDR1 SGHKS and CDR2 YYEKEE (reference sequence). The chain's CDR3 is CASSLGGTSGMSSYEQYF. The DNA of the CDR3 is TGTGCCAGCAGCTTGGGGGGGACTAGCGGGATGAGCTCCTACGAGCAGTACTTC.

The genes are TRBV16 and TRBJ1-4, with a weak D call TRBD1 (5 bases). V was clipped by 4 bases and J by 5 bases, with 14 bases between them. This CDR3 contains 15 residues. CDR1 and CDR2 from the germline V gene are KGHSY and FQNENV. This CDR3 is CASSPSGGRNEKLFF. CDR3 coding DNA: TGTGCCAGCAGCCCCTCCGGGGGGAGAAATGAAAAACTGTTTTTT. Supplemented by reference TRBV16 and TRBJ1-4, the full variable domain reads GEEVAQTPKHLVRGEGQKAKLYCAPIKGHSYVFWYQQVLKNEFKFLISFQNENVFDETGMPKERFSAKCLPNSPCSLEIQATKLEDSAVYFCASSPSGGRNEKLFFGSGTQLSVL.

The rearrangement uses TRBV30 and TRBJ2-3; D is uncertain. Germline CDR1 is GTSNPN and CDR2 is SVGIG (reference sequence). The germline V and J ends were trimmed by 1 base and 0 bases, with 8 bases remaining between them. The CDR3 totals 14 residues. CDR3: CAWSALTSTDTQYF. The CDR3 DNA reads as TGTGCCTGGAGTGCACTAACTAGCACAGATACGCAGTATTTT.

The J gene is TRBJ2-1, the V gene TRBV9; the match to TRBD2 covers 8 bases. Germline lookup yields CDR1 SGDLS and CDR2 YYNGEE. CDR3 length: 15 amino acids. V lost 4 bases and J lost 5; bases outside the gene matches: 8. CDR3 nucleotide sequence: TGTGCCAGCAGCCCGATGCTAGCGGGTAACAATGAGCAGTTCTTC. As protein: CASSPMLAGNNEQFF. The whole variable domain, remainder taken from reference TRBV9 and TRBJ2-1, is DSGVTQTPKHLITATGQRVTLRCSPRSGDLSVYWYQQSLDQGLQFLIQYYNGEERAKGNILERFSAQQFPDLHSELNLSSLELGDSALYFCASSPMLAGNNEQFFGPGTRLTVL.

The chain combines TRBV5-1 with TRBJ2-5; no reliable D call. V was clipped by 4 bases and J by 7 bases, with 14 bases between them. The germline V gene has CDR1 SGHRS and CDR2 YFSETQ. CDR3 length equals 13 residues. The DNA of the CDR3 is TGCGCCAGCAGCGAGGACGCGACGGGGACCCAGTACTTC. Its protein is CASSEDATGTQYF. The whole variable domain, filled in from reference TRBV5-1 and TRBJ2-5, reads KAGVTQTPRYLIKTRGQQVTLSCSPISGHRSVSWYQQTPGQGLQFLFEYFSETQRNKGNFPGRFSGRQFSNSRSEMNVSTLELGDSALYLCASSEDATGTQYFGPGTRLLVL.

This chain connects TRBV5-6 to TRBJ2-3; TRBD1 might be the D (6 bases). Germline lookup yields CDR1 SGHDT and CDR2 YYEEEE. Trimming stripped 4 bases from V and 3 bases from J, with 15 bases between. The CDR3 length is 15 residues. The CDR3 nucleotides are TGTGCCAGCAGCCCACCAGGGGACAAAACAGATACGCAGTATTTT. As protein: CASSPPGDKTDTQYF.

CDR3 coding DNA: TGCGCCAGCAGCCCGTTGACAGGGTGGGACACTGAAGCTTTCTTT. Protein sequence: CASSPLTGWDTEAFF. The gene calls are TRBV4-1 and TRBJ1-1; TRBD1 matches at 7 bases. Germline values: CDR1 MGHRA, CDR2 YSYEKL. Trimming cost V 4 bases and J 3 bases; bases outside gene matches: 8. This CDR3 has 15 amino acids.

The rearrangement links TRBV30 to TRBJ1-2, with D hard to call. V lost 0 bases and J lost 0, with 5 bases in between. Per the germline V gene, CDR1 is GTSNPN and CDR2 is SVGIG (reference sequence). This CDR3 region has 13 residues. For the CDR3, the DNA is TGTGCCTGGAGTGTTAAGACTAACTATGGCTACACCTTC. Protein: CAWSVKTNYGYTF.

CDR3 residues: CSVGQGAYEQFF. The CDR3 bases are TGCAGCGTTGGGCAGGGGGCTTATGAGCAGTTCTTC. The chain joins TRBV29-1 to TRBJ2-1; TRBD1 agrees at 8 bases. The CDR3 sequence is 12 residues long. J lost 8 bases, V lost 4 bases, and 4 bases had no gene match. Germline V gene lookup returns CDR1 SQVTM and CDR2 ANQGSEA.

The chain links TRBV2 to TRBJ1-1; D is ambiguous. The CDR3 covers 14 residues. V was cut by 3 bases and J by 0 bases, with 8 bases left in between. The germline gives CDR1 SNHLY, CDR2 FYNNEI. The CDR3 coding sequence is TGTGCCAGCAGTGATCCGCGGATGAACACTGAAGCTTTCTTT. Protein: CASSDPRMNTEAFF.

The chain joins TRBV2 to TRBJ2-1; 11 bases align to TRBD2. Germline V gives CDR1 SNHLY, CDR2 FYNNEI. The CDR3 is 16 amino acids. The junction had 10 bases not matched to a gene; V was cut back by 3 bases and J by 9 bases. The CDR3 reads CASSDQVAGGESEQFF. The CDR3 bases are TGTGCCAGCAGTGACCAGGTAGCGGGGGGGGAAAGTGAGCAGTTCTTC. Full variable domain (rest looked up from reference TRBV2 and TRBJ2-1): EPEVTQTPSHQVTQMGQEVILRCVPISNHLYFYWYRQILGQKVEFLVSFYNNEISEKSEIFDDQFSVERPDGSNFTLKIRSTKLEDSAMYFCASSDQVAGGESEQFFGPGTRLTVL.

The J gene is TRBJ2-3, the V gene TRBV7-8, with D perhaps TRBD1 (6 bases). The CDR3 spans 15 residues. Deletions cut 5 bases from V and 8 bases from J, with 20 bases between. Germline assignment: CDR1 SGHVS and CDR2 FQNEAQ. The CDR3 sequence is CASSVRGGSTGTQYF. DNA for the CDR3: TGTGCCAGCAGCGTCAGGGGCGGATCGACGGGTACGCAGTATTTT.

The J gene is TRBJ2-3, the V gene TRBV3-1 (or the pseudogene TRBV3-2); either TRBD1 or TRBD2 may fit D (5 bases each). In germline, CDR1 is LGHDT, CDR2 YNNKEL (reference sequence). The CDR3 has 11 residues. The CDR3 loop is CAGVSTDTQYF. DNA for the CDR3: TGTGCGGGGGTATCCACAGATACGCAGTATTTT.